The 31 T cell receptor beta chains presented below share a single source sample, sequenced in a study of shared clonotypes between healthy human individuals. The table came from immunoSEQ multiplex PCR; TCRdb's copy has only in-frame clones and leaves some out. The table lists about 2.4 million clones, 93% of them singletons. The sequenced material came from naive CD4+ T cells from PBMCs. Subset reported: CD45RA+ positively selected. These receptors all stem from a young man in good health. Some clones in this sample may be carry-over from other donors' samples.

The chain uses TRBV18 and TRBJ2-7; 10 positions agree with TRBD1. Per the germline V gene, CDR1 is KGHSH and CDR2 is LQKENI. CDR3 length: 16 residues. The V and J ends lost 5 bases and 3 bases, in that order; junction bases with no gene match: 10. As DNA, the CDR3 is TGTGCCAGCTCAACCGGACAGGGGGAATTCTACTACGAGCAGTACTTC. It translates to CASSTGQGEFYYEQYF.

This CDR3 is CASSSPGTGLIYEQYF. CDR3 DNA sequence: TGTGCCAGCAGCTCTCCCGGGACAGGACTTATCTACGAGCAGTACTTC. V and J are TRBV5-6 and TRBJ2-7; 8 bases agree with TRBD1. Trimming at V came to 3 bases and at J to 3 bases, leaving 11 bases not matched to a gene. The CDR3 has 16 residues. Germline lookup yields CDR1 SGHDT and CDR2 YYEEEE.

The chain couples TRBV19 to TRBJ2-7; D is perhaps TRBD2 (5 bases). Germline lookup yields CDR1 LNHDA and CDR2 SQIVND (reference sequence). The CDR3 is 12 amino acids. Trimming pared 3 bases from V and 5 bases from J, leaving 8 bases between. The CDR3 loop reads CASSIAGDEQYF. The CDR3, as DNA: TGTGCCAGTAGTATCGCCGGGGACGAGCAGTACTTC.

Remarks on this clone: Other DNA sequences in the sample encode the same CDR3. This sequence joins TRBV11-2 and TRBJ1-1; weak D call: TRBD1 (5 bases). Trimming removed 3 bases from V and 2 bases from J, with 10 bases in between. Germline V CDR1 and CDR2: SGHAT, FQNNGV. CDR3 length equals 14 residues. CDR3 nucleotide sequence: TGTGCCAGCAGCTTTAGGCGGGGCAACACTGAAGCTTTCTTT. Translating gives CASSFRRGNTEAFF.

This clone was recorded only once. The chain uses TRBV11-1 and TRBJ1-2; D may be TRBD1 (5 bases). V was shortened by 5 bases and J by 0 bases, with 16 bases between the two germline ends. The CDR3 has 16 residues. CDR1 and CDR2 from the germline V gene are SGHAT and FQDESV (reference sequence). CDR3 DNA sequence: TGTGCCAGCAGCCCAGTCCCAGGGATAGCTAACTATGGCTACACCTTC. Translating gives CASSPVPGIANYGYTF. Based on the CDR3 plus reference TRBV11-1 and TRBJ1-2, the full variable domain is EAEVAQSPRYKITEKSQAVAFWCDPISGHATLYWYRQILGQGPELLVQFQDESVVDDSQLPKDRFSAERLKGVDSTLKIQPAELGDSAMYLCASSPVPGIANYGYTFGSGTRLTVV.

This clone has a handful of counts. The J gene is TRBJ1-1, the V gene TRBV28, with TRBD1 matching 10 bases. Trimming removed 8 bases from V and 6 bases from J; junction bases left unmatched: 12. In germline, CDR1 is MDHEN, CDR2 SYDVKM. This CDR3 is built from 15 residues. The CDR3 spells CASRTGQGRLAEAFF. CDR3 nucleotides: TGTGCCAGCCGGACGGGACAGGGGCGTTTGGCTGAAGCTTTCTTT.

This chain uses TRBV10-3 with TRBJ1-3, with unresolved D. Germline-derived CDR1 and CDR2 are ENHRY and SYGVKD. CDR3 length: 14 residues. V was clipped by 5 bases and J by 0 bases, with 8 bases between them. CDR3 residues: CAISPAASGNTIYF. In DNA, the CDR3 is TGTGCCATCAGTCCAGCCGCCTCTGGAAACACCATATATTTT.

This clone was picked up one time. The chain has TRBV5-1 and TRBJ2-7; weak D call: TRBD2 (6 bases). The CDR3 is 14 amino acids. V dropped 4 bases and J dropped 2 bases, with 13 bases sitting between them. Germline-derived CDR1 and CDR2 are SGHRS and YFSETQ. CDR3 nucleotides: TGCGCCAGCAGCCCCCAGCGGGCCGCCTACGAGCAGTACTTC. Residues: CASSPQRAAYEQYF.

The chain has TRBV30 and TRBJ2-7; a possible D gene is TRBD1 (7 bases). The CDR3 covers 16 residues. The V end lost 0 bases, the J end lost 7 bases, and 22 bases lay between the germline ends. CDR1 GTSNPN and CDR2 SVGIG come from the germline V gene (reference sequence). The CDR3 DNA reads TGTGCCTGGAGTGTCCCCAGGGGGGCCGGGGGAAGGGAGCAGTACTTC. Its translation is CAWSVPRGAGGREQYF.

V gene TRBV2 combines with J gene TRBJ2-1, with 7 nucleotides matching TRBD1. From germline, CDR1 is SNHLY and CDR2 FYNNEI. Trimming at V came to 5 bases and at J to 3 bases, leaving 13 bases not matched to a gene. The CDR3 is made up of 17 amino acids. CDR3 in amino acids: CASSTWPGTEYYNEQFF. DNA of the CDR3: TGTGCCAGCAGTACCTGGCCCGGGACAGAGTACTACAATGAGCAGTTCTTC.

For this clone: This CDR3 is also generated by other DNA sequences in the sample. The chain couples TRBV20-1 to TRBJ2-5; D is unresolved. The CDR3 has 11 amino acids. Germline CDR1 is DFQATT and CDR2 is SNEGSKA (reference sequence). V gave up 1 base and J gave up 5 bases, with 5 bases separating them. The CDR3 coding sequence is TGCAGTGCTAGAGTGACGGAGACCCAGTACTTC. It codes for CSARVTETQYF.

This chain uses TRBV11-2 with TRBJ2-5, with 12 bases identical to TRBD1. The DNA end favors TRBJ2-7, so the J call may be wrong. The CDR3 contains 15 residues. Germline V gene lookup returns CDR1 SGHAT and CDR2 FQNNGV. In DNA form, the CDR3 reads TGTGCCAGCACCCGATTCGGGACAGGGGGCGCCGAGCAGTACTTC. It translates to CASTRFGTGGAEQYF.

The chain recombines TRBV6-5 with TRBJ2-7; the D call may be TRBD1 or TRBD2 (5 bases each). CDR1 is MNHEY, CDR2 SVGAGI, per germline. Trimming took off 4 bases at V and 0 bases at J, with 16 bases between the two ends. The CDR3 has 16 residues. The CDR3 loop reads CASSSFGTVSSYEQYF. The CDR3 DNA follows: TGTGCCAGCAGTTCGTTCGGGACGGTGAGCTCCTACGAGCAGTACTTC.

The gene calls are TRBV19 and TRBJ1-5; possible D gene TRBD1, 6 bases. V lost 3 bases to trimming and J lost 3 bases, with 12 bases between them. The germline V gene has CDR1 LNHDA and CDR2 SQIVND (reference sequence). This CDR3 is 15 amino acids long. In DNA, the CDR3 is TGTGCCAGTAGTATTTTCGGACAGCTCAATCAGCCCCAGCATTTT. Translating gives CASSIFGQLNQPQHF.

CDR3 region: CASKPFPGQGSSWSNQPQHF. In DNA, the CDR3 is TGTGCCAGCAAGCCTTTTCCGGGACAGGGAAGTAGTTGGAGCAATCAGCCCCAGCATTTT. The chain couples TRBV2 to TRBJ1-5; 9 positions match TRBD1. CDR1 is SNHLY and CDR2 is FYNNEI in the germline V gene. This CDR3 region has 20 residues. The V and J ends lost 7 bases and 1 base, in that order; junction bases with no gene match: 20.

The chain recombines TRBV6-6 with TRBJ2-5; D is uncertain. V was pared by 3 bases and J by 3 bases, with 5 bases between. The CDR3 length is 12 residues. The germline CDR1 and CDR2 sequences are MNHNY and SVGAGI (reference sequence). This CDR3 is CASSYMEETQYF. The CDR3 DNA reads TGTGCCAGCAGTTATATGGAAGAGACCCAGTACTTC.

The chain uses TRBV18 and TRBJ2-7; 9 bases agree with TRBD2. The CDR3 contains 16 residues. CDR1 and CDR2 (germline): KGHSH, LQKENI. The J segment lost 0 bases and the V segment lost 4 bases, leaving 7 bases of the junction unmatched. For the CDR3, the DNA is TGTGCCAGCTCACTCGGTAGCGGGAGCCCCTCCTACGAGCAGTACTTC. Amino acids: CASSLGSGSPSYEQYF.

The chain recombines TRBV28 with TRBJ2-1, with TRBD1 matching 9 bases. V shed 5 bases, J shed 7 bases, and the junction held 6 bases outside the gene matches. The germline gives CDR1 MDHEN, CDR2 SYDVKM. This CDR3 spans 14 amino acids. As DNA, the CDR3 is TGTGCCAGCAGTCAACAGGGGGCGAGGAATGAGCAGTTCTTC. As protein: CASSQQGARNEQFF.

The V and J genes are TRBV7-2 and TRBJ2-3; D is undetermined. CDR1 SGHTA and CDR2 FQGNSA come from the germline V gene. The CDR3 covers 16 residues. V dropped 1 base and J dropped 7 bases, with 18 bases sitting between them. The CDR3 sequence is CASSLGGGPPQNTQYF. The CDR3 nucleotides read TGTGCCAGCAGCTTAGGCGGCGGACCCCCACAGAATACGCAGTATTTT.

This chain joins TRBV19 and TRBJ2-1, with 8 bases fitting TRBD2. Losses at the gene ends were 6 bases for V and 0 bases for J; bases not matched to a gene: 4. Looked up from germline, CDR1 is LNHDA and CDR2 is SQIVND (reference sequence). The CDR3 extends over 15 amino acids. The CDR3 DNA reads as TGTGCCAGTAGCAGAAGCGGGAGCTCCTACAATGAGCAGTTCTTC. Its translation: CASSRSGSSYNEQFF.

The chain carries TRBV9 and TRBJ2-2, with 8 positions matching TRBD2. Germline trimming cut 3 bases from V and 0 bases from J; bases unmatched to any gene: 7. Germline CDR1 is SGDLS and CDR2 is YYNGEE. The CDR3 length is 17 residues. For the CDR3, the DNA is TGTGCCAGCAGCGCCCCCCGGGGGGGCACGAACACCGGGGAGCTGTTTTTT. This encodes CASSAPRGGTNTGELFF.

CDR3 DNA sequence: TGTGCCAGCAGCTACCAAGCGGGAGACGTGGAGACCCAGTACTTC. Translated, it gives CASSYQAGDVETQYF. The V call is TRBV7-3, the J call TRBJ2-5; 8 positions match TRBD2. Germline values: CDR1 SGHTA, CDR2 FQGTGA. CDR3 length: 15 residues. V was clipped by 4 bases and J by 5 bases; unmatched bases: 9.

V is TRBV29-1 and J is TRBJ2-1; TRBD2 aligns across 8 bases. CDR1 is SQVTM and CDR2 is ANQGSEA in the germline V gene. This CDR3 region has 12 residues. V lost 7 bases to trimming and J lost 4 bases; unmatched junction nucleotides: 3. The CDR3 spells CSGGTRYNEQFF. CDR3 DNA sequence: TGCAGCGGCGGGACTAGATACAATGAGCAGTTCTTC.

Details on this clone: Other DNA sequences in this sample translate to the same CDR3. The chain has TRBV7-9 and TRBJ2-7; 12 nucleotides match TRBD2. V shed 5 bases and J 3 bases; nucleotides not matched to a gene: 5. Germline V gene sequence: CDR1 SEHNR, CDR2 FQNEAQ (reference sequence). The CDR3 runs 15 residues. The CDR3 DNA reads as TGTGCCAGCAGCCCCCGGACTAGCGGGAACTACGAGCAGTACTTC. It specifies CASSPRTSGNYEQYF.

The count of this clone is one. CDR3 coding DNA: TGCGCCAGCAGCTTGCCAGGGGACCCACAGTTCTTC. Its protein product is CASSLPGDPQFF. The V call is TRBV5-1, the J call TRBJ2-1; D may be TRBD1 (6 bases). This CDR3 spans 12 amino acids. V was clipped by 1 base and J by 13 bases, with 12 bases between them. The germline CDR1 and CDR2 sequences are SGHRS and YFSETQ.

CDR3 residues: CASSTTGLGGYTF. The CDR3 region has the DNA TGTGCCAGCAGCACCACAGGGCTGGGAGGCTACACCTTC. The chain uses TRBV7-3 and TRBJ1-2; a weak D match, TRBD1 (6 bases). The length of the CDR3 is 13 residues. Trimming took 5 bases from V and 8 from J, leaving 15 bases between them. Germline CDR1 reads SGHTA; CDR2 reads FQGTGA.

The chain employs TRBV2 and TRBJ2-7; TRBD2 agrees at 9 bases. Germline V gene data show CDR1 as SNHLY and CDR2 as FYNNEI. V lost 6 bases to trimming and J lost 7 bases; unmatched junction nucleotides: 10. This CDR3 spans 14 amino acids. In DNA form, the CDR3 reads TGTGCCAGCAGATCAGAGGCTAGCGGGATTGAGCAGTACTTC. This codes for CASRSEASGIEQYF.

V is TRBV7-3 and J is TRBJ2-1, with 13 bases fitting TRBD2. J lost 8 bases, V lost 4 bases, and 8 bases had no gene match. CDR1 SGHTA and CDR2 FQGTGA come from the germline V gene. The length of the CDR3 is 16 residues. The CDR3 here is CASSSSTSGRIDEQFF. In DNA form, the CDR3 reads TGTGCCAGCAGCTCGTCGACTAGCGGGAGGATTGATGAGCAGTTCTTC.

With respect to this clone: The identical CDR3 is also encoded by other nucleotide sequences in the sample. This chain links TRBV5-1 with TRBJ2-7; TRBD1 matches 9 bases. Germline values: CDR1 SGHRS, CDR2 YFSETQ. This CDR3 region has 15 residues. V lost 4 bases and J lost 2; bases outside the gene matches: 7. This CDR3 is CASSLPGTGTYEQYF. The DNA for the CDR3 is TGCGCCAGCAGCCTGCCCGGGACAGGGACCTACGAGCAGTACTTC.

This clone has only one observation. The chain joins TRBV5-1 to TRBJ1-4; TRBD1 is a possible D gene (5 bases). The CDR3 loop spans 16 amino acids. Germline V gene data show CDR1 as SGHRS and CDR2 as YFSETQ. The V end was cut by 4 bases, the J end by 6 bases, with 19 bases between. Here the CDR3 reads CASSPAGWVGDEKLFF. CDR3 bases: TGCGCCAGCAGCCCCGCCGGGTGGGTAGGGGATGAAAAACTGTTTTTT.

The chain recombines TRBV7-8 with TRBJ1-1; D possibly corresponds to TRBD1 (5 bases). The CDR3 loop spans 16 amino acids. Germline-derived CDR1 and CDR2 are SGHVS and FQNEAQ. Trimming took off 6 bases at V and 1 base at J, with 18 bases between the two ends. In DNA, the CDR3 is TGTGCCAGCAGTCCGGCGGGGGTGCGAACGAACACTGAAGCTTTCTTT. It yields the protein CASSPAGVRTNTEAFF.